This TCR beta chain was found in a study of cytomegalovirus exposure and HLA in healthy donors. Regarding the study as a whole: At a 0.05 false discovery rate, a later analysis found some 18,000 TCR beta sequences to be associated with HLA alleles. Association of a missense DCLRE1C variant with TCR beta V- and J-gene trimming was reported in a later analysis.

Healthy bone marrow donors made up the donor group. The junction had 6 bases not matched to a gene; V was cut back by 4 bases and J by 3 bases. The CDR3 is 14 residues long. The V gene's germline CDR1 is SNHLY and CDR2 FYNNEI. Notes on this clone: Its matching antigen is unknown.

PCR employed 60 Vbeta and 13 Jbeta primers. TCRdb's table, derived via immunoSEQ multiplex PCR, lists solely in-frame clones and lacks some. The sample records tens of thousands of clones, just over 75% being singletons. The source is a man aged 50 to 59 in good health and CMV-seronegative. The chain uses TRBV2 and TRBJ2-7, with 7 nucleotides matching TRBD1. The sequencing input was PBMCs. CDR3 loop: CASSVRTGGYEQYF. CDR3 DNA sequence: TGTGCCAGCAGTGTGAGGACAGGAGGCTACGAGCAGTACTTC.